The 7 T cell receptor beta chains below were found in one sample sequenced in a study of T cell responses to AZD1222 COVID-19 vaccine. Repertoires were generated with immunoSEQ multiplex PCR, while TCRdb's copy carries only in-frame clones and drops some. In the table there are roughly 77,000 clones, 80% to 95% of which are singletons. The source was peripheral blood, collected 28 days after the second AZD1222 dose. The receptors here all came from an adult who received the AZD1222 COVID-19 vaccine.

The CDR3 loop reads CATVLGGTNTGELFF. CDR3 sequence (DNA): TGTGCCACGGTTCTAGGCGGGACTAACACCGGGGAGCTGTTTTTT. The V and J genes are TRBV15 and TRBJ2-2, with a tentative D call TRBD2 (6 bases). The CDR3 length is 15 residues. Trimming took off 9 bases at V and 2 bases at J, with 16 bases between the two ends. Looked up from germline, CDR1 is LNHNV and CDR2 is YYDKDF (reference sequence).

The V call is TRBV24-1, the J call TRBJ2-5; D is undetermined. This CDR3 spans 14 amino acids. The germline V and J ends were trimmed by 5 bases and 2 bases, with 11 bases remaining between them. Germline CDR1 reads KGHDR; CDR2 reads SFDVKD. The CDR3 spells CATSAPAGQETQYF. As DNA, the CDR3 is TGTGCCACCAGTGCCCCCGCCGGGCAAGAGACCCAGTACTTC.

The J gene is TRBJ1-1, the V gene TRBV6-5, with D hard to call. The V and J ends lost 0 bases and 1 base respectively, with 12 bases between them. Germline CDR1 MNHEY, CDR2 SVGAGI. The CDR3 contains 16 residues. CDR3 sequence reads: CASSYSRIGGNTEAFF. In DNA form, the CDR3 reads TGTGCCAGCAGTTACTCGCGTATAGGAGGGAACACTGAAGCTTTCTTT.

The chain carries TRBV25-1 and TRBJ1-1; D unclear. The germline V and J ends were trimmed by 5 bases and 1 base, with 5 bases remaining between them. Germline-derived CDR1 and CDR2 are MGHDK and SYGVNS. The CDR3 extends over 12 amino acids. The CDR3 loop reads CASSKTNTEAFF. CDR3 DNA sequence: TGTGCCAGCAGTAAAACGAACACTGAAGCTTTCTTT.

The CDR3 region is CASSEAGQGVETQYF. DNA of the CDR3: TGTGCCAGCAGTGAAGCGGGACAGGGCGTAGAGACCCAGTACTTC. The chain combines TRBV25-1 with TRBJ2-5, with 9 bases fitting TRBD1. J gave up 4 bases and V 2 bases, and 5 bases lay outside the gene matches. This CDR3 is built from 15 residues. The germline V gene has CDR1 MGHDK and CDR2 SYGVNS.

The V call is TRBV9, the J call TRBJ1-2; a possible D gene is TRBD1 (5 bases). Germline values: CDR1 SGDLS, CDR2 YYNGEE. The germline V and J ends were trimmed by 1 base and 3 bases, with 25 bases remaining between them. CDR3 length equals 19 residues. The CDR3 DNA reads TGTGCCAGCAGCGTACACCTCATGATACCGGGACCAGCAGACTATGGCTACACCTTC. Its translation: CASSVHLMIPGPADYGYTF. The entire variable domain, with the rest obtained from reference TRBV9 and TRBJ1-2, is as follows: DSGVTQTPKHLITATGQRVTLRCSPRSGDLSVYWYQQSLDQGLQFLIQYYNGEERAKGNILERFSAQQFPDLHSELNLSSLELGDSALYFCASSVHLMIPGPADYGYTFGSGTRLTVV.

This clone was seen just once. This specimen includes other DNA sequences encoding the same CDR3. The rearrangement links TRBV19 to TRBJ1-1; D gene ambiguous. CDR1 LNHDA and CDR2 SQIVND come from the germline V gene (reference sequence). This CDR3 is 14 amino acids long. Trimming took 3 bases from V and 0 from J, leaving 8 bases between them. CDR3 loop: CASSIGQLNTEAFF. The CDR3 nucleotides read TGTGCCAGTAGTATTGGCCAGTTGAACACTGAAGCTTTCTTT.